This section outlines one T cell receptor (beta chain) sequence together with its context. Original handling: For nucleated cells, counts were estimated from reference gene primer amplification. Only in-frame clones appear in the TCRdb table, and some are missing; sequencing was by immunoSEQ multiplex PCR. The D gene and trimming were derived from the DNA, and the V and J assignments and clone size from that table. Of about 61,000 clones listed, around 87% are singletons. The CDR3 runs to 18 residues. The data are from a study of blood T cell repertoires in COVID-19. Sequencing was done on a sample of peripheral blood. The chain employs TRBV12-2 and TRBJ1-3; the listed D gene, TRBD1, was not tested against the DNA. TRBV12-2 represents a pseudogene. This clonotype was sampled from a man aged 55 to 69 with acute or convalescent COVID-19. CDR3 in amino acids: CASRLVNPNRAVGNTIYF. As DNA, the CDR3 is TGTGCAAGTCGCTTAGTAAACCCTAACAGGGCAGTTGGAAACACCATATATTTT.